This TCR beta chain is drawn from a study of T cells after yellow fever vaccination. This CDR3 spans 15 amino acids. The ends lost 7 bases at V and 6 bases at J; junction bases unmatched: 9. Per germline, CDR1 MNHNS and CDR2 SASEGT. Template switching with 5'RACE generated the TCR cDNA and added a universal primer site and UMIs. Each CDR3 protein is one row after TCRdb ran MiXCR on the 5' RACE reads. The table lists about 260,000 distinct CDR3 sequences, 10% to 15% of them singletons. This clonotype has just a few counts. Its antigen is unknown. Findings and caveats of the study: The presence of abundant clonotypes contaminating from the bulk population was possible in FACS-sorted repertoires.

The rearrangement joins TRBV6-1 to TRBJ1-5; 10 nucleotides match TRBD1. This TCR was recovered from a man younger than 45 who received the YFV17D yellow fever vaccine. Specimen: CD4+ T cells sorted from PBMCs, collected 45 days after the yellow fever booster vaccination. The CDR3 DNA reads as TGTGCCAGCAAAGAGGGACAGGGGATAGGTCAGCCCCAGCATTTT. This gives the protein CASKEGQGIGQPQHF.